This TCR beta chain was retrieved from a study of blood T cell repertoires in COVID-19. How the authors handled the data: The authors estimated nucleated cell counts from reference gene primer amplification. Sequenced by immunoSEQ multiplex PCR; TCRdb stores in-frame clones only, minus some. That table supplies the V and J calls and clone size; D and trimming were determined from the DNA. The table records 150,000 to 190,000 clones, about 80% of them present only once. Recruitment covered about two dozen US areas and drew participants whose ages spanned roughly 18 to 100 years. Recovered status applied to Cohort 3 donors who had two consecutive negative PCRs. It also applied to those with clearance or with symptom resolution. The CDR3 runs 16 residues. V was shortened by 5 bases and J by 0 bases, with 13 bases between the two germline ends. Germline V gene lookup returns CDR1 KGHSH and CDR2 LQKENI.

The source of this sequence is a man aged 45-60 years who had recovered from COVID-19. The chain recombines TRBV18 with TRBJ2-2; the D gene is possibly TRBD2 (5 bases). What was sequenced was PBMCs or T cells enriched from blood (not recorded which). CDR3 protein: CASSARANANTGELFF. DNA for the CDR3: TGTGCCAGCTCAGCGAGGGCCAACGCGAACACCGGGGAGCTGTTTTTT.